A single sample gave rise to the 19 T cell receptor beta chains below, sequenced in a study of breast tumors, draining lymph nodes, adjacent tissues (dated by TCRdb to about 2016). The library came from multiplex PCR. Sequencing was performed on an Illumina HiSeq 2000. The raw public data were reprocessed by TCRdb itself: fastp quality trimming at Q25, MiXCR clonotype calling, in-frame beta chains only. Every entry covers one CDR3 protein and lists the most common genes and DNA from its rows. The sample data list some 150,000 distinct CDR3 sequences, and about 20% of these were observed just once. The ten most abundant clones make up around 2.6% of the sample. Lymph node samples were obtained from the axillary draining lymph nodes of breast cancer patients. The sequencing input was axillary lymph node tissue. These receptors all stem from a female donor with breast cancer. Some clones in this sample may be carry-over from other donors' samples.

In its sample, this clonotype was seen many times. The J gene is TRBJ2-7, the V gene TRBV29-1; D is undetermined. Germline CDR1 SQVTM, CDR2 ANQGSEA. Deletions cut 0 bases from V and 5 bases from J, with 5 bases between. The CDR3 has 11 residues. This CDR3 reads CSVEDGHEQYF. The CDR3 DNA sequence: TGCAGCGTTGAAGATGGACACGAGCAGTACTTC.

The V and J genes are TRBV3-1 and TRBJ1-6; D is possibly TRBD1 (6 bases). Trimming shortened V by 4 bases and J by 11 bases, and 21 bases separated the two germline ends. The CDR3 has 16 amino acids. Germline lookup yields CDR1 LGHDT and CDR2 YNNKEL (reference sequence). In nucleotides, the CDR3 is TGTGCCAGCAGCCCTAATAGCGTAGGGGGAAATCCACCCCTCCACTTT. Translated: CASSPNSVGGNPPLHF.

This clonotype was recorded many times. The CDR3 DNA follows: TGTGCCAGCAGGGACAGTCTCTACGAGCAGTACTTC. Residues: CASRDSLYEQYF. V and J are TRBV6-5 and TRBJ2-7, with D tentatively TRBD1 (6 bases). The germline V gene encodes CDR1 MNHEY and CDR2 SVGAGI. The CDR3 loop spans 12 amino acids. V was clipped by 6 bases and J by 3 bases, with 9 bases between them.

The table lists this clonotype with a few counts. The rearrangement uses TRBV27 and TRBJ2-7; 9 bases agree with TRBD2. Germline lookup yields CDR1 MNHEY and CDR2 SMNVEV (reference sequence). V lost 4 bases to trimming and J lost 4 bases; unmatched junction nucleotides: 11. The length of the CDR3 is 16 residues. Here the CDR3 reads CASSSKRSRGGYEQYF. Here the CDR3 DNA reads TGTGCCAGCAGTTCCAAGCGCTCGCGGGGGGGGTACGAGCAGTACTTC.

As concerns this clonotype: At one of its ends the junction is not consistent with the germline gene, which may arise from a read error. The CDR3 nucleotides are TGCGCCAGCAGCCTCGAAGGAAGGGCCCCCGATCAGCCCCAGCGTTTT. It specifies CASSLEGRAPDQPQRF. This chain joins TRBV5-1 and TRBJ1-5; D uncertain. The CDR3 contains 16 residues. From germline, CDR1 is SGHRS and CDR2 YFSETQ.

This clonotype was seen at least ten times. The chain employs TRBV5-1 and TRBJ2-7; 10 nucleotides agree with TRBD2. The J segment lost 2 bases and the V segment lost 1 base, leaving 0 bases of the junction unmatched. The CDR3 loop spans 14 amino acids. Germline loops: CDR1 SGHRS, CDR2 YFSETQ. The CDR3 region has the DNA TGCGCCAGCAGCTTGAGCGGGAGGGCCTACGAGCAGTACTTC. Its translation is CASSLSGRAYEQYF.

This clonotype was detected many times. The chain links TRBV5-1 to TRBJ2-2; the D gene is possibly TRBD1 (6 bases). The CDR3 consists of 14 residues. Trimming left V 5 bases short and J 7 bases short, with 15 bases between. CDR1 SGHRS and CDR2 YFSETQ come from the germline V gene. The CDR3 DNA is TGCGCCAGCAGGAGGGACACCGGGAACGGGGAGCTGTTTTTT. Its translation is CASRRDTGNGELFF.

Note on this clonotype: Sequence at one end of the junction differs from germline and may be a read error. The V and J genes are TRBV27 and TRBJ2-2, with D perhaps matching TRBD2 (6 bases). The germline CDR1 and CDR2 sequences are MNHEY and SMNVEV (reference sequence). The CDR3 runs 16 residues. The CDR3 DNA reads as TGTGCCAGCAGTTTATCCTCCGGGACTTACACCGGGGAGCTGTCTTTT. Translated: CASSLSSGTYTGELSF.

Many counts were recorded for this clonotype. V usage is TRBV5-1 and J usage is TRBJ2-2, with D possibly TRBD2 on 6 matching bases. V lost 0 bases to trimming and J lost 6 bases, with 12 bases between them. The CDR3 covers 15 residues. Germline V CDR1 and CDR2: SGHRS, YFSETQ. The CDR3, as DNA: TGCGCCAGCAGCTTGGAGGGAGGAAGGGCCGGGGAGCTGTTTTTT. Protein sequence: CASSLEGGRAGELFF.

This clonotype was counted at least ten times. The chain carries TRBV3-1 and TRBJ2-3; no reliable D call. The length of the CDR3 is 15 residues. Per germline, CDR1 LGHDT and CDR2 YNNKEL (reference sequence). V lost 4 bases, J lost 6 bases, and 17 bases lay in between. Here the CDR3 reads CASSLTIPARDTQYF. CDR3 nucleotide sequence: TGTGCCAGCAGCCTCACCATCCCAGCGCGCGATACGCAGTATTTT.

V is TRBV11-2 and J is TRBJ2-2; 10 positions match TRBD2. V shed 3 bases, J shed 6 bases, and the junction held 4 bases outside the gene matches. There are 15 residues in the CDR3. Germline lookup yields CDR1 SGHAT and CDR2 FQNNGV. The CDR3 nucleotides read TGTGCCAGCAGCTTTCTAGCGGGAGTTCCCGGGGAGCTGTTTTTT. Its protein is CASSFLAGVPGELFF.

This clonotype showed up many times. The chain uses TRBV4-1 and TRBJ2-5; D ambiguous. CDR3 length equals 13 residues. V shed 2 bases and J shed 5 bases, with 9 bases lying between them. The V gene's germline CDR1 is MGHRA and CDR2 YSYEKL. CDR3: CASSQLGWETQYF. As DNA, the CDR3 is TGCGCCAGCAGCCAACTGGGTTGGGAGACCCAGTACTTC.

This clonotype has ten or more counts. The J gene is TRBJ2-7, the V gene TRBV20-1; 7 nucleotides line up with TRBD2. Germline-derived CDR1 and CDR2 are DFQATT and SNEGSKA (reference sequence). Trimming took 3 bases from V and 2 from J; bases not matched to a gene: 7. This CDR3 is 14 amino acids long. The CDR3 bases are TGCAGTGCTAGTCAGGGCGGGAGAACCTACGAGCAGTACTTC. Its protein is CSASQGGRTYEQYF.

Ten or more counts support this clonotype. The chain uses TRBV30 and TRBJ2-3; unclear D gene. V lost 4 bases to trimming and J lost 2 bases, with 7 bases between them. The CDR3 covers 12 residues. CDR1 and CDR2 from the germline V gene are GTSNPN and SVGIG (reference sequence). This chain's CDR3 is CAWNPNTDTQYF. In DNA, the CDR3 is TGTGCCTGGAATCCAAACACAGATACGCAGTATTTT.

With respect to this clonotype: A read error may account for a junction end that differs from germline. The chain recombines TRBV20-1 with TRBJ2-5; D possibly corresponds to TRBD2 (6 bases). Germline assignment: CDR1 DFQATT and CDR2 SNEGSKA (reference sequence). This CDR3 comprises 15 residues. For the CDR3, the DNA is TGCAGTGCTAGTGTCTTCACTAGCAACCAGGAGACCCAGTACTTC. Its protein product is CSASVFTSNQETQYF.

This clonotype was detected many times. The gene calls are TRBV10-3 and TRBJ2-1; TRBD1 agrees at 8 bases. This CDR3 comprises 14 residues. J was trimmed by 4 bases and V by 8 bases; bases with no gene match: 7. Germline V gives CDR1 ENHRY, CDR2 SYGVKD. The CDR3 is CAIGQTGVYNEQFF. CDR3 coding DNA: TGTGCCATCGGCCAGACAGGGGTGTACAATGAGCAGTTCTTC.

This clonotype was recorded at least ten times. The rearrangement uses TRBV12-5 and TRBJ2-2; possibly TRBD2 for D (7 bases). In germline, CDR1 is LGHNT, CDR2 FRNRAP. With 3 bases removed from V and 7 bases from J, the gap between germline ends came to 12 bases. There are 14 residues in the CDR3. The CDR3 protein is CASGLGGAVGELFF. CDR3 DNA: TGTGCTAGTGGTTTAGGGGGGGCGGTCGGGGAGCTGTTTTTT.

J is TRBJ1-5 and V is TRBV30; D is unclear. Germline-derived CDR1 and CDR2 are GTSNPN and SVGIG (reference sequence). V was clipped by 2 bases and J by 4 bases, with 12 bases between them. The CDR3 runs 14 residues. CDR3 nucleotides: TGTGCCTGGAGTTCCCGGTGGTGGAATCAGCCCCAGCATTTT. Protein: CAWSSRWWNQPQHF.

The CDR3 protein is CASSPGLPSYEQYF. CDR3 nucleotides: TGTGCCAGCAGCCCGGGACTGCCCTCCTACGAGCAGTACTTC. The chain links TRBV11-2 to TRBJ2-7; D is perhaps TRBD2 (6 bases). Looked up from germline, CDR1 is SGHAT and CDR2 is FQNNGV. The CDR3 runs to 14 residues. V lost 5 bases and J lost 0, with 11 bases in between.